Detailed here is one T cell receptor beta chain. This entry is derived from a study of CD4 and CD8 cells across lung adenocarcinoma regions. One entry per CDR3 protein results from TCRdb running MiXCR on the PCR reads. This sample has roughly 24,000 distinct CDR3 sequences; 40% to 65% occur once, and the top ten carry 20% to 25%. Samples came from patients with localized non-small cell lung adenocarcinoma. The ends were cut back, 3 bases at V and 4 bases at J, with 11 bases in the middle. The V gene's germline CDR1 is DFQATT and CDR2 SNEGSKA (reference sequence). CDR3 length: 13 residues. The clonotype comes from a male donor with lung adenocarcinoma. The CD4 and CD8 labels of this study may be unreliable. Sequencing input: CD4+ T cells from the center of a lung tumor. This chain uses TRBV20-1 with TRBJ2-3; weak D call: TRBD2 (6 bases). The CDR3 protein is CSARTGDADTQYF. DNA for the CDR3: TGCAGTGCTAGGACGGGAGACGCAGATACGCAGTATTTT.